These T cell receptor beta chains were read from a single sample in a study of shared clonotypes between healthy human individuals. Only in-frame clones appear in the TCRdb table, and some are missing; sequencing was by immunoSEQ multiplex PCR. The sample has approximately 510,000 clones; 75% to 85% are singletons. The specimen sequenced was PBMCs. The receptors here all came from a woman in her 40s in good health. Some clones in this sample may be carry-over from other donors' samples. Both conserved end residues are part of each CDR3. The D gene is left open where the match is weak. Size tells how often a clone was seen (once, few, many) or the class of an expanded clone, and some rows leave it out.

CDR3nt: TGTGCCAGCTCACCCGGGACAGGGTCCTACGAGCAGTACTTC; CDR3aa: CASSPGTGSYEQYF; d_gene: TRBD1; v_gene: TRBV18; j_gene: TRBJ2-7; len: 14; abundance: .
CDR3nt: TGCGCCAGCAGCCAAGATGATTTGGGGTTTGAAAAACTGTTTTTT; CDR3aa: CASSQDDLGFEKLFF; d_gene: .; v_gene: TRBV4-1; j_gene: TRBJ1-4; len: 15; abundance: .
CDR3nt: TGTGCCAGCAGCTTAGGTTTCAGCGGGAGTATGTACGAGCAGTACTTC; CDR3aa: CASSLGFSGSMYEQYF; d_gene: TRBD2; v_gene: TRBV7-2; j_gene: TRBJ2-7; len: 16; abundance: .
CDR3nt: TGTGCCAGCAGTTCTCCCCCGGGCGGGAGCTCCTACAATGAGCAGTTCTTC; CDR3aa: CASSSPPGGSSYNEQFF; d_gene: TRBD2; v_gene: TRBV11-3; j_gene: TRBJ2-1; len: 17; abundance: .
CDR3nt: TGTGCCAGCAGCCCATCAGGGACAAACTACGAGCAGTACTTC; CDR3aa: CASSPSGTNYEQYF; d_gene: .; v_gene: TRBV7-3; j_gene: TRBJ2-7; len: 14; abundance: .
CDR3nt: TGCGCCAGCAGCTTGGCCGGGACTAATGAAAAACTGTTTTTT; CDR3aa: CASSLAGTNEKLFF; d_gene: .; v_gene: TRBV5-1; j_gene: TRBJ1-4; len: 14; abundance: .
CDR3nt: TGTGCCAGCAGGGCCTATGGCTACACCTTC; CDR3aa: CASRAYGYTF; d_gene: .; v_gene: TRBV11-2; j_gene: TRBJ1-2; len: 10; abundance: .
CDR3nt: TGCGCCAGCAGCTTGCGTCCGGGACAGAAAGAGACCCAGTACTTC; CDR3aa: CASSLRPGQKETQYF; d_gene: TRBD1; v_gene: TRBV5-1; j_gene: TRBJ2-5; len: 15; abundance: .
CDR3nt: TGTGCTAGCAGCCCGACTAGGTCCCGAGAGACCCAGTACTTC; CDR3aa: CASSPTRSRETQYF; d_gene: .; v_gene: TRBV7-7; j_gene: TRBJ2-5; len: 14; abundance: .
CDR3nt: TGTGCCAGCAGCCTAATCGAGGGTGAAAAACTGTTTTTT; CDR3aa: CASSLIEGEKLFF; d_gene: .; v_gene: TRBV25-1; j_gene: TRBJ1-4; len: 13; abundance: .
CDR3nt: TGTGCCAGCAAGTCGGGCTATAGGAATGAGCAGTTCTTC; CDR3aa: CASKSGYRNEQFF; d_gene: .; v_gene: TRBV28; j_gene: TRBJ2-1; len: 13; abundance: few
CDR3nt: TGTGCCAGCAGACTAGGACAGGGGGGCACCGGGGAGCTGTTTTTT; CDR3aa: CASRLGQGGTGELFF; d_gene: TRBD1; v_gene: TRBV2; j_gene: TRBJ2-2; len: 15; abundance: .
CDR3nt: TGCGCCAGCAGTGATTCAAGCGGGAGCTCCTACGAGCAGTACTTC; CDR3aa: CASSDSSGSSYEQYF; d_gene: TRBD2; v_gene: TRBV10-2; j_gene: TRBJ2-7; len: 15; abundance: .
CDR3nt: TGTGCCAGCAGTTTGGGCCTCGGGACAGTGAACACTGAAGCTTTCTTT; CDR3aa: CASSLGLGTVNTEAFF; d_gene: TRBD1; v_gene: TRBV28; j_gene: TRBJ1-1; len: 16; abundance: .
CDR3nt: TGTGCCAGCAGCCAAGATGAGTACGCTCGTCGAGAGACCCAGTACTTC; CDR3aa: CASSQDEYARRETQYF; d_gene: .; v_gene: TRBV4-2; j_gene: TRBJ2-5; len: 16; abundance: .
CDR3nt: TGTGCCAGCTCACCACCACAGGGCTCCCGTCGGCAGTACTTC; CDR3aa: CASSPPQGSRRQYF; d_gene: .; v_gene: TRBV18; j_gene: TRBJ2-7; len: 14; abundance: .
CDR3nt: TGTGCCAGCAGCTTAGGATTCACAGAGGCGGGGGAGACCCAGTACTTC; CDR3aa: CASSLGFTEAGETQYF; d_gene: .; v_gene: TRBV11-3; j_gene: TRBJ2-5; len: 16; abundance: .
CDR3nt: TGTGCCATCAGTGGTGCAGATAGCACAGATACGCAGTATTTT; CDR3aa: CAISGADSTDTQYF; d_gene: .; v_gene: TRBV10-3; j_gene: TRBJ2-3; len: 14; abundance: .
CDR3nt: TGTGCCTGCCAACAGGGGCCTAATGAAAAACTGTTTTTT; CDR3aa: CACQQGPNEKLFF; d_gene: TRBD1; v_gene: TRBV30; j_gene: TRBJ1-4; len: 13; abundance: few
CDR3nt: TGTGCCAGCAGCTTAGATCGGTTCGGGAGCTGGGATACGCAGTATTTT; CDR3aa: CASSLDRFGSWDTQYF; d_gene: .; v_gene: TRBV11-2; j_gene: TRBJ2-3; len: 16; abundance: once
CDR3nt: TGTGCCATCAGTGGCGGGACAGGGGAATGGCTCTACGAGCAGTACTTC; CDR3aa: CAISGGTGEWLYEQYF; d_gene: TRBD1; v_gene: TRBV10-3; j_gene: TRBJ2-7; len: 16; abundance: .
CDR3nt: TGTGCCAGCAGCCCCAGGCTGCGGGAAGAGACCCAGTACTTC; CDR3aa: CASSPRLREETQYF; d_gene: .; v_gene: TRBV5-5; j_gene: TRBJ2-5; len: 14; abundance: .
CDR3nt: TGTGCCAGCAGTGACTCATCCCCCTACAATGAGCAGTTCTTC; CDR3aa: CASSDSSPYNEQFF; d_gene: .; v_gene: TRBV6-1; j_gene: TRBJ2-1; len: 14; abundance: .
CDR3nt: TGTGCCAGCAGTGGATACAGGGTTTCGGAGACCCAGTACTTC; CDR3aa: CASSGYRVSETQYF; d_gene: .; v_gene: TRBV6-1; j_gene: TRBJ2-5; len: 14; abundance: once
CDR3nt: TGCAGCGTATCGGGCCCTTCCTACGAGCAGTACTTC; CDR3aa: CSVSGPSYEQYF; d_gene: .; v_gene: TRBV29-1; j_gene: TRBJ2-7; len: 12; abundance: .
CDR3nt: TGTGCCAGCAGCGTGGGACTAGCGGGAGGATCCTACGAGCAGTACTTC; CDR3aa: CASSVGLAGGSYEQYF; d_gene: TRBD2; v_gene: TRBV9; j_gene: TRBJ2-7; len: 16; abundance: .
CDR3nt: TGTGCCAGCAGTCTAATGGGACTCAGTAATGAAAAACTGTTTTTT; CDR3aa: CASSLMGLSNEKLFF; d_gene: .; v_gene: TRBV28; j_gene: TRBJ1-4; len: 15; abundance: .
CDR3nt: TGTGCCAGCAGAGCGGGACAGCTGAACACTGAAGCTTTCTTT; CDR3aa: CASRAGQLNTEAFF; d_gene: TRBD1; v_gene: TRBV13; j_gene: TRBJ1-1; len: 14; abundance: .
CDR3nt: TGTGCCAGCAGCTCCTCACCTACTAGCGGGAGCTCGGGTGAGCAGTTCTTC; CDR3aa: CASSSSPTSGSSGEQFF; d_gene: TRBD2; v_gene: TRBV11-2; j_gene: TRBJ2-1; len: 17; abundance: .
CDR3nt: TGTGCCAGCAGCGGCTGGGCAGCGGGAGGGGCCAATGAGCAGTTCTTC; CDR3aa: CASSGWAAGGANEQFF; d_gene: TRBD2; v_gene: TRBV9; j_gene: TRBJ2-1; len: 16; abundance: .
CDR3nt: TGTGCCAGCAGGACAGGGTCCGCGCCCCAGCATTTT; CDR3aa: CASRTGSAPQHF; d_gene: TRBD1; v_gene: TRBV5-8; j_gene: TRBJ1-5; len: 12; abundance: .
CDR3nt: TGTGCCAGCACAACCGGGCTCGGGGAGACCCAGTACTTC; CDR3aa: CASTTGLGETQYF; d_gene: .; v_gene: TRBV2; j_gene: TRBJ2-5; len: 13; abundance: .
CDR3nt: TGCGCCAGCAGCCAAGCCCGGGGAGGGGTGTACGAGCAGTACTTC; CDR3aa: CASSQARGGVYEQYF; d_gene: TRBD2; v_gene: TRBV4-3; j_gene: TRBJ2-7; len: 15; abundance: .